This T cell receptor (beta chain) was recorded in a study of PD-L1 blockade in urothelial cancer. As for the study in general: Males with bladder-origin urothelial cancer constituted twenty-five of 29 patients. The authors examined blood 3 weeks (second dose) and 6 weeks after treatment start. Median T cell yield from blood was fewer than 150,000.

The data were produced by immunoSEQ multiplex PCR, yet TCRdb's version contains in-frame clones alone and is incomplete. The sample includes about 37,000 clones, around 82% of them seen just once. Time point: pretreatment peripheral blood. Pretreatment and on-treatment blood mononuclear cell samples were taken, totaling between 1 and 8 time points per patient. Germline V gene data show CDR1 as SEHNR and CDR2 as FQNEAQ (reference sequence). The CDR3 extends over 15 amino acids. V was cut by 1 base and J by 5 bases, with 14 bases left in between. The receptor was derived from a man in his sixties with urothelial cancer. The sample was PBMCs, taken around atezolizumab (anti-PD-L1) treatment. This sequence joins TRBV7-9 and TRBJ1-2, with D maybe TRBD1 (6 bases). CDR3 DNA: TGTGCCAGCAGCTTAGAGGTGGACAGCATTTATGGCTACACCTTC. Its translation is CASSLEVDSIYGYTF.